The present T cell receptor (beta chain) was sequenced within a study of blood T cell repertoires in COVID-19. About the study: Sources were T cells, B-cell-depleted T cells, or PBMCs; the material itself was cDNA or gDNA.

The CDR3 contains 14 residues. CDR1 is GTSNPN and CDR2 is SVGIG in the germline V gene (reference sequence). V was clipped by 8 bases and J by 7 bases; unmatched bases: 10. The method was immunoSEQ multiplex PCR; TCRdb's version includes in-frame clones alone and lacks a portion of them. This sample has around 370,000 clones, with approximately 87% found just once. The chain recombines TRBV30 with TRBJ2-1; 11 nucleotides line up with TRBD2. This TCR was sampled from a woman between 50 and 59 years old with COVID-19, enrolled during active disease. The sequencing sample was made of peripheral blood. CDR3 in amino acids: CAGARTSGLNEQFF. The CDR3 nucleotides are TGTGCCGGGGCCCGGACTAGCGGGCTAAATGAGCAGTTCTTC.